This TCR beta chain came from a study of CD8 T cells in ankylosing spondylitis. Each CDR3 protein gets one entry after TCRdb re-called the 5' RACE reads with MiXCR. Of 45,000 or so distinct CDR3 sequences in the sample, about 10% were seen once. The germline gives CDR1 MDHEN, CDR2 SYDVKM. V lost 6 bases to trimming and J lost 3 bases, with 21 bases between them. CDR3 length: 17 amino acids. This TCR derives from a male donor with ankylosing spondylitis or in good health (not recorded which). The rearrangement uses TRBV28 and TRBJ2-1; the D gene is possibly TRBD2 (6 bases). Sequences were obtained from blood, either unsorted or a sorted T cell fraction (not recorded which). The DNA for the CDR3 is TGTGCCAGCAGCCAAAAGACGCGGGGAGAATTCTACAATGAGCAGTTCTTC. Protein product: CASSQKTRGEFYNEQFF.